These 20 T cell receptor beta chains came from one sample sequenced in a study of T cell responses to AZD1222 COVID-19 vaccine. The method was immunoSEQ multiplex PCR; TCRdb's version includes in-frame clones alone and lacks a portion of them. Of more than 95,000 clones listed, less than 90% are singletons. Sequencing used peripheral blood, obtained on day 0 of AZD1222 vaccination. Receptors originate from an adult in good health.

The V call is TRBV6-1, the J call TRBJ1-4; D is unclear. Germline CDR1 MNHNS, CDR2 SASEGT. V was clipped by 2 bases and J by 10 bases, with 8 bases between them. This CDR3 is 12 amino acids long. Here the CDR3 DNA reads TGTGCCAGCAGTGAACCACATGGAAAACTGTTTTTT. Protein sequence: CASSEPHGKLFF.

V and J are TRBV27 and TRBJ1-2; D may be TRBD1 (5 bases). The germline V and J ends were trimmed by 2 bases and 5 bases, with 21 bases remaining between them. The CDR3 consists of 17 residues. In germline, CDR1 is MNHEY, CDR2 SMNVEV (reference sequence). In DNA, the CDR3 is TGTGCCAGCAGTTTACTTTGGCAGGGAGGGCAGAATTATGGCTACACCTTC. Translation gives CASSLLWQGGQNYGYTF.

The V gene is TRBV4-2, the J gene TRBJ2-3, with D possibly TRBD2 on 6 matching bases. Per germline, CDR1 LGHNA and CDR2 YNFKEQ. V was cut by 4 bases and J by 0 bases, with 17 bases left in between. This CDR3 is built from 17 residues. The CDR3 DNA follows: TGTGCCAGCAGCCGGACCCTTAGCGGAGGAAGCACAGATACGCAGTATTTT. Its translation: CASSRTLSGGSTDTQYF.

This rearrangement joins TRBV5-6 to TRBJ2-3; 7 bases match TRBD1. The CDR3 is made up of 16 amino acids. The ends lost 4 bases at V and 7 bases at J; junction bases unmatched: 15. CDR1 and CDR2 from the germline V gene are SGHDT and YYEEEE. Here the CDR3 DNA reads TGTGCCAGCAGCGGTACTCCGGGACAGACGGGACATACGCAGTATTTT. As protein: CASSGTPGQTGHTQYF.

The rearrangement joins TRBV6-6 to TRBJ1-5; D call uncertain. The germline V gene has CDR1 MNHNY and CDR2 SVGAGI (reference sequence). The CDR3 has 14 residues. V was shortened by 2 bases and J by 5 bases, with 10 bases between the two germline ends. The CDR3 loop is CASSYETADQPQHF. Written as DNA, the CDR3 is TGTGCCAGCAGTTACGAGACCGCTGATCAGCCCCAGCATTTT.

The rearrangement joins TRBV12-2 to TRBJ2-5; TRBD1, the D gene given by the table, was not confirmed from the DNA. TRBV12-2 is annotated as a pseudogene. The CDR3 has 16 amino acids. DNA of the CDR3: TGTGCAAGTCGCTTACGGCGCGGGCAGGGGAGAGAGACCCAGTACTTC. Protein: CASRLRRGQGRETQYF.

The J gene is TRBJ2-3, the V gene TRBV11-2, with D uncertain. V was pared by 3 bases and J by 2 bases, with 9 bases between. Germline V gives CDR1 SGHAT, CDR2 FQNNGV. The CDR3 is 14 amino acids. CDR3 sequence reads: CASSFPAFTDTQYF. The CDR3, as DNA: TGTGCCAGCAGCTTTCCAGCATTCACAGATACGCAGTATTTT.

The J gene is TRBJ1-4, the V gene TRBV5-8; no reliable D call. CDR3 length: 14 amino acids. Germline V gene data show CDR1 as SGHTS and CDR2 as YDEGEE. Trimming took 3 bases from V and 5 from J, leaving 11 bases between them. CDR3 bases: TGTGCCAGCAGCTCTTGGACGTTCAATGAAAAACTGTTTTTT. Its protein is CASSSWTFNEKLFF. The full variable domain, its missing parts supplied by reference TRBV5-8 and TRBJ1-4, is EAGVTQSPTHLIKTRGQQATLRCSPISGHTSVYWYQQALGLGLQFLLWYDEGEERNRGNFPPRFSGRQFPNYSSELNVNALELEDSALYLCASSSWTFNEKLFFGSGTQLSVL.

V and J are TRBV27 and TRBJ2-1; 8 positions match TRBD2. V gave up 6 bases and J gave up 3 bases; unmatched junction bases: 10. There are 16 residues in the CDR3. Looked up from germline, CDR1 is MNHEY and CDR2 is SMNVEV (reference sequence). CDR3 in amino acids: CASSSMSGSIYNEQFF. Here the CDR3 DNA reads TGTGCCAGCAGCTCAATGAGCGGGAGTATCTACAATGAGCAGTTCTTC.

This clone was seen only once. For the CDR3, the DNA is TGTGCCAGCAGCTTAACCTCCTACGAGCAGTACTTC. Translation gives CASSLTSYEQYF. This chain links TRBV13 with TRBJ2-7; unclear D gene. The V gene's germline CDR1 is PRHDT and CDR2 FYEKMQ (reference sequence). The V end lost 2 bases, the J end lost 0 bases, and 2 bases lay between the germline ends. CDR3 length equals 12 residues.

The genes are TRBV5-5 and TRBJ1-4; unclear D gene. CDR1 and CDR2 (germline): SGHKS, YYEKEE (reference sequence). V lost 7 bases and J lost 0, with 7 bases in between. The CDR3 extends over 13 amino acids. The CDR3 nucleotides read TGTGCCAGCGGAACTTCAACTAATGAAAAACTGTTTTTT. Translation gives CASGTSTNEKLFF.

The chain joins TRBV9 to TRBJ1-5; 8 bases agree with TRBD1. The CDR3 runs 14 residues. Germline V lookup: CDR1 SGDLS, CDR2 YYNGEE. The V and J ends lost 3 bases and 5 bases, in that order; junction bases with no gene match: 4. DNA of the CDR3: TGTGCCAGCAGCGGAGGGACAGGAGATCAGCCCCAGCATTTT. Translation: CASSGGTGDQPQHF.

The chain links TRBV4-2 to TRBJ2-5; 7 bases fit TRBD2. The germline gives CDR1 LGHNA, CDR2 YNFKEQ. Losses at the gene ends were 0 bases for V and 4 bases for J; bases not matched to a gene: 5. CDR3 length: 15 residues. CDR3 protein: CASSQEGRARETQYF. DNA for the CDR3: TGTGCCAGCAGCCAAGAGGGGAGGGCTAGAGAGACCCAGTACTTC.

The chain has TRBV11-3 and TRBJ1-5; D not resolved. CDR1 and CDR2 from the germline V gene are SGHNT and YENEEA. Trimming shortened V by 1 base and J by 5 bases, and 6 bases separated the two germline ends. This CDR3 is 13 amino acids long. CDR3 sequence: CASSLGTDQPQHF. The DNA for the CDR3 is TGTGCCAGCAGCTTAGGGACCGATCAGCCCCAGCATTTT.

The chain recombines TRBV5-1 with TRBJ1-4, with D possibly being TRBD1 (5 bases). This CDR3 region has 13 residues. Germline CDR1 SGHRS, CDR2 YFSETQ. V lost 5 bases, J lost 3 bases, and 8 bases lay in between. The CDR3 DNA sequence: TGCGCCAGCAGGCTACAGGCTAATGAAAAACTGTTTTTT. Protein sequence: CASRLQANEKLFF.

The chain employs TRBV6-5 and TRBJ1-1; D possibly corresponds to TRBD1 (6 bases). V was shortened by 5 bases and J by 10 bases, with 14 bases between the two germline ends. The CDR3 length is 12 residues. Per germline, CDR1 MNHEY and CDR2 SVGAGI. The CDR3 bases are TGTGCCAGCAGTCAAACCACAGGGTTAGCTTTCTTT. It translates to CASSQTTGLAFF.

The CDR3 DNA reads TGTGCCAGCTCACCGAGCGGTGACACCATATATTTT. Its translation: CASSPSGDTIYF. The rearrangement joins TRBV18 to TRBJ1-3, with no clear D. Germline values: CDR1 KGHSH, CDR2 LQKENI. The CDR3 is 12 residues long. Trimming removed 3 bases at V and 8 bases at J, with 8 bases between. Complete variable domain (other parts from reference TRBV18 and TRBJ1-3): NAGVMQNPRHLVRRRGQEARLRCSPMKGHSHVYWYRQLPEEGLKFMVYLQKENIIDESGMPKERFSAEFPKEGPSILRIQQVVRGDSAAYFCASSPSGDTIYFGEGSWLTVV.

The J gene is TRBJ2-2, the V gene TRBV2; perhaps D is TRBD1 or TRBD2 (6 bases each). The V end lost 7 bases, the J end lost 3 bases, and 15 bases lay between the germline ends. The germline CDR1 and CDR2 sequences are SNHLY and FYNNEI. This CDR3 has 15 residues. In nucleotides, the CDR3 is TGTGCCAGCACCATTCGGGGGCCGGACACCGGGGAGCTGTTTTTT. As protein: CASTIRGPDTGELFF. The variable domain in full, completed from reference TRBV2 and TRBJ2-2, reads EPEVTQTPSHQVTQMGQEVILRCVPISNHLYFYWYRQILGQKVEFLVSFYNNEISEKSEIFDDQFSVERPDGSNFTLKIRSTKLEDSAMYFCASTIRGPDTGELFFGEGSRLTVL.

The chain links TRBV6-4 to TRBJ2-3; 11 bases fit TRBD1. The CDR3 covers 16 residues. Germline CDR1 MRHNA, CDR2 SNTAGT. V shed 3 bases, J shed 2 bases, and the junction held 4 bases outside the gene matches. The CDR3 DNA reads TGTGCCAGCAGTGAAGGGACAGGGGGTTCCACAGATACGCAGTATTTT. Its translation is CASSEGTGGSTDTQYF.

The CDR3 loop is CASRTANTGELFF. The CDR3 DNA sequence: TGCGCCAGCAGAACTGCGAACACCGGGGAGCTGTTTTTT. This chain connects TRBV5-1 to TRBJ2-2; D remains unclear. Trimming cost V 5 bases and J 0 bases, with 5 bases left between them. This CDR3 region has 13 residues. Germline CDR1 and CDR2: SGHRS and YFSETQ.